The entry below describes one T cell receptor (beta chain). This receptor's antigen is unknown. No clone much larger than this one lies a single base away; base qualities are absent. RNA was extracted with the RNeasy kit and about 0.45 to 1 ug was reverse transcribed using random hexamers. The immunoSEQ multiplex PCR assay, which covers 54 Vbeta and 13 Jbeta segments, was used to amplify TCR beta CDR3 regions. Bias from PCR amplification was corrected by using a synthetic template baseline for primer optimization and for computational correction. As for the authors' bioinformatics: Only productive sequences were kept, with reads annotated to V, D and J genes according to IMGT and analyzed in immunoSEQ Analyzer. Clonality was calculated as one minus the Shannon entropy normalized by log2 of the number of productive unique sequences. For each patient and control, public and private clones were evaluated among the 100 most prevalent clones. Clones were defined as Susac-specific when absent from the healthy and MS cohorts, from 1052 published viral clones and from other ImmuneACCESS disease sequences. TCRdb cleaned the public reads at Q25 with fastp, built clones with MiXCR and kept in-frame beta chains. A single entry per CDR3 protein holds the most common genes and DNA from its merged rows. The V and J calls and clone size come from TCRdb's table, not from the authors' own analysis. The sample table holds 150,000 or so distinct CDR3 sequences, of which roughly 95% were seen once. The ten largest clones represent about 0.095% of the sample.

This record comes from a study of CD8 T cells in Susac syndrome (dated by TCRdb to about 2019). As for the study more broadly: Repertoire sequencing was used to test whether CD8+ T cell activation and differentiation in Susac syndrome was antigen driven.

What the work shows at the level of the full study, not this receptor alone: The study acknowledged that relatively few individuals were included in the TCR sequencing and HLA analysis.

CDR1 and CDR2 (SGHRS, YFSETQ) derive from the germline V gene. The CDR3, from cysteine to phenylalanine, totals 16 residues. Left in the record is the CDR3 DNA by itself, 48 bases read in frame from the first base. V and J are trimmed by 3 bases and 5 bases, and the gene matches miss 11 bases of the junction. Peripheral blood CD8+ and CD4+ T cells from healthy donors, Susac syndrome patients and multiple sclerosis patients were profiled using high-throughput TCR beta sequencing. Multiple sclerosis controls were treatment-naive patients with stable or active relapsing-remitting disease fulfilling revised McDonald criteria. CD8+ TEMRA cells were enriched by FACS, while bulk CD8+ and CD4+ T cells were purified by magnetic negative isolation. Blood was drawn into EDTA tubes, processed within 24 hours, and PBMCs were isolated by density gradient centrifugation. PBMCs intended for TCR sequencing were cryopreserved in liquid nitrogen and thawed later in a water bath at 37 degrees C. A purity of at least 90% was achieved for sorted or isolated CD4+, CD8+ and CD8+ TEMRA cells.

The sequence is built from TRBV5-1 and TRBJ2-7; 10 nucleotides in the junction match TRBD2. The source material was CD4+ T cells from PBMCs. The sequence was collected from a human donor with multiple sclerosis. The CDR3 here reads CASSWPPGTSAHEQYF. Here is the DNA: TGCGCCAGCAGCTGGCCCCCCGGGACTAGCGCCCACGAGCAGTACTTC. With the portions outside the CDR3 filled from the reference TRBV5-1 and TRBJ2-7 genes, the complete variable region becomes KAGVTQTPRYLIKTRGQQVTLSCSPISGHRSVSWYQQTPGQGLQFLFEYFSETQRNKGNFPGRFSGRQFSNSRSEMNVSTLELGDSALYLCASSWPPGTSAHEQYFGPGTRLTVT.